Listed here are 22 T cell receptor beta chains from one sample, sequenced in a study of human T cells and chemical hapten exposure. RNA extraction used unfractionated whole blood as the source of total RNA. MiXCR, applied by TCRdb to the 5' RACE reads, yields one record per CDR3 protein. The table records 120,000 to 150,000 distinct CDR3 sequences, over 3.5% of them present only once. The receptors shown here come from a female donor in good health.

This sequence joins TRBV15 and TRBJ1-1; no definite D call. Trimming shortened V by 3 bases and J by 3 bases, and 14 bases separated the two germline ends. The CDR3 runs 15 residues. Germline V gives CDR1 LNHNV, CDR2 YYDKDF (reference sequence). The CDR3 protein is CATSSKRTRDTEAFF. CDR3 sequence (DNA): TGTGCCACCAGCAGTAAAAGGACCCGTGACACTGAAGCTTTCTTT.

This clonotype was observed many times. The chain carries TRBV28 and TRBJ2-7, with D possibly matching TRBD1 (5 bases). The CDR3 has 13 amino acids. Germline CDR1 reads MDHEN; CDR2 reads SYDVKM. The ends were cut back, 9 bases at V and 7 bases at J, with 19 bases in the middle. CDR3 DNA: TGTGCCAGTGTACAGGTACCCCCTGGGGAGCAGTACTTC. Protein sequence: CASVQVPPGEQYF.

This clonotype was found many times. The chain is built from TRBV20-1 and TRBJ2-1; 13 nucleotides line up with TRBD2. V lost 0 bases and J lost 8; bases outside the gene matches: 13. The length of the CDR3 is 18 residues. Germline V gene sequence: CDR1 DFQATT, CDR2 SNEGSKA (reference sequence). CDR3 DNA sequence: TGCAGTGCTAGAGATAGGACTAGCGGGGGACCCATCAGGGATGAGCAGTTCTTC. It is translated as CSARDRTSGGPIRDEQFF.

This clonotype showed up many times. The rearrangement joins TRBV5-1 to TRBJ2-2; 12 positions agree with TRBD2. This CDR3 is built from 16 residues. V trimming: 8 bases; J trimming: 4 bases; junction bases outside the gene matches: 9. The germline V gene has CDR1 SGHRS and CDR2 YFSETQ. This CDR3 reads CASKTSGGQSTGELFF. For the CDR3, the DNA is TGCGCCAGTAAGACTAGCGGGGGACAAAGCACCGGGGAGCTGTTTTTT.

This clonotype came up many times. The V call is TRBV3-1, the J call TRBJ1-2; D is unclear. Looked up from germline, CDR1 is LGHDT and CDR2 is YNNKEL (reference sequence). V lost 5 bases, J lost 0 bases, and 7 bases lay in between. There are 13 residues in the CDR3. CDR3 region: CASSSRTNYGYTF. The CDR3 nucleotides are TGTGCCAGCAGCTCACGGACTAACTATGGCTACACCTTC.

This clonotype was found many times. The CDR3: CSARSGTSAYEQYF. CDR3 DNA: TGCAGTGCCCGTTCCGGGACTAGCGCCTACGAGCAGTACTTC. This chain connects TRBV20-1 to TRBJ2-7, with 10 bases lining up with TRBD2. This CDR3 contains 14 residues. V trimming: 6 bases; J trimming: 2 bases; junction bases outside the gene matches: 7. CDR1 and CDR2 from the germline V gene are DFQATT and SNEGSKA (reference sequence).

Ten or more counts support this clonotype. The CDR3: CAIGGGGSDYGYTF. CDR3 nucleotides: TGTGCCATCGGTGGCGGGGGTTCGGACTATGGCTACACCTTC. J is TRBJ1-2 and V is TRBV19; D may be TRBD1 (5 bases). Between the trimmed V and J ends, which lost 10 bases and 3 bases, there was a span of 18 bases. Per the germline V gene, CDR1 is LNHDA and CDR2 is SQIVND (reference sequence). The CDR3 has 14 residues.

The chain recombines TRBV27 with TRBJ1-6; no clear D. CDR3 size: 17 residues. Trimming shortened V by 4 bases and J by 0 bases, and 13 bases separated the two germline ends. Germline V lookup: CDR1 MNHEY, CDR2 SMNVEV (reference sequence). The CDR3 loop reads CASSSSLISSYNSPLHF. The DNA for the CDR3 is TGTGCCAGCAGTTCCTCCCTGATCAGCTCCTATAATTCACCCCTCCACTTT.

The sample holds many counts of this clonotype. The chain combines TRBV10-3 with TRBJ1-1; no clear D. Trimming removed 2 bases at V and 3 bases at J, with 4 bases between. The CDR3 is made up of 12 amino acids. The germline gives CDR1 ENHRY, CDR2 SYGVKD. The CDR3 DNA is TGTGCCATCAGTGAGGGTCACACTGAAGCTTTCTTT. Its translation is CAISEGHTEAFF.

This clonotype was observed many times. The J gene is TRBJ2-7, the V gene TRBV9; maybe TRBD2 (5 bases). From germline, CDR1 is SGDLS and CDR2 YYNGEE. Between the trimmed V and J ends, which lost 3 bases and 2 bases, there was a span of 15 bases. CDR3 length equals 15 residues. Here the CDR3 reads CASSAYAGNTYEQYF. The CDR3 DNA follows: TGTGCCAGCAGCGCGTACGCCGGGAACACCTACGAGCAGTACTTC.

There are many counts of this clonotype. This sequence joins TRBV20-1 and TRBJ2-1; 10 bases align to TRBD1. The germline CDR1 and CDR2 sequences are DFQATT and SNEGSKA (reference sequence). The CDR3 is 13 amino acids. After removal of 5 bases from V and 8 bases from J, the junction contained 6 bases not matched to a gene. In DNA, the CDR3 is TGCAGTGCTTGGGACAGGGGAAACGATGAGCAGTTCTTC. Translating gives CSAWDRGNDEQFF.

This clonotype was detected ten times or more. The chain combines TRBV9 with TRBJ1-2; no reliable D call. The CDR3 is made up of 16 amino acids. Germline V gene data show CDR1 as SGDLS and CDR2 as YYNGEE. Trimming took 4 bases from V and 5 from J, leaving 21 bases between them. CDR3 amino acids: CASSPLYGGGGYGYTF. CDR3 sequence (DNA): TGTGCCAGCAGCCCTCTCTATGGCGGAGGAGGATATGGCTACACCTTC.

There are many counts of this clonotype. The rearrangement links TRBV7-2 to TRBJ2-3; D gene unclear. Germline-derived CDR1 and CDR2 are SGHTA and FQGNSA. There are 13 residues in the CDR3. V was trimmed by 5 bases and J by 5 bases, leaving 11 bases between them. The CDR3 DNA sequence: TGTGCCAGCAGCCCTACCTGGTTAGATACGCAGTATTTT. Its protein is CASSPTWLDTQYF.

This chain joins TRBV9 and TRBJ1-2, with a possible D match to TRBD1 (6 bases). V was shortened by 3 bases and J by 8 bases, with 20 bases between the two germline ends. This CDR3 spans 15 amino acids. Per the germline V gene, CDR1 is SGDLS and CDR2 is YYNGEE. The CDR3 spells CASSARGARTGGYTF. CDR3 DNA sequence: TGTGCCAGCAGCGCCAGGGGTGCTCGCACGGGAGGCTACACCTTC. Supplemented by reference TRBV9 and TRBJ1-2, the full variable domain reads DSGVTQTPKHLITATGQRVTLRCSPRSGDLSVYWYQQSLDQGLQFLIQYYNGEERAKGNILERFSAQQFPDLHSELNLSSLELGDSALYFCASSARGARTGGYTFGSGTRLTVV.

This clonotype was detected many times. The CDR3 DNA reads TGTGCCAGCAGTGGGGGGAATGGAAACACCATATATTTT. Protein: CASSGGNGNTIYF. This rearrangement joins TRBV6-1 to TRBJ1-3; TRBD1 is a possible D gene (5 bases). Germline V gives CDR1 MNHNS, CDR2 SASEGT. The ends were cut back, 4 bases at V and 3 bases at J, with 7 bases in the middle. This CDR3 has 13 residues.

The rearrangement uses TRBV5-1 and TRBJ1-3; D perhaps matches TRBD1 (5 bases). Germline CDR1 is SGHRS and CDR2 is YFSETQ. The CDR3 spans 12 residues. V lost 0 bases and J lost 9, with 7 bases in between. The DNA of the CDR3 is TGCGCCAGCAGCTTGGAAGGGGTCACCATATATTTT. Translation: CASSLEGVTIYF. Supplemented by reference TRBV5-1 and TRBJ1-3, the full variable domain reads KAGVTQTPRYLIKTRGQQVTLSCSPISGHRSVSWYQQTPGQGLQFLFEYFSETQRNKGNFPGRFSGRQFSNSRSEMNVSTLELGDSALYLCASSLEGVTIYFGEGSWLTVV.

This clonotype was recorded at least ten times. This chain connects TRBV28 to TRBJ2-7; no clear D. Germline values: CDR1 MDHEN, CDR2 SYDVKM. V was pared by 4 bases and J by 0 bases, with 7 bases between. CDR3 length: 13 residues. The CDR3 reads CASSSEPSYEQYF. The CDR3 DNA reads as TGTGCCAGCAGTTCAGAACCCTCCTACGAGCAGTACTTC.

This clonotype was counted many times. The chain combines TRBV12-3 or TRBV12-4 with TRBJ1-5; 10 bases match TRBD1. The V gene end was trimmed by 3 bases and the J gene end by 3 bases; junction bases not matched to a gene: 2. This CDR3 spans 15 amino acids. CDR3 nucleotides: TGTGCCAGCAGTTTGGGACAGGGGTACAATCAGCCCCAGCATTTT. Encoded protein: CASSLGQGYNQPQHF.

This clonotype occurred many times. The rearrangement links TRBV13 to TRBJ2-7; either TRBD1 or TRBD2 may fit D (5 bases each). The CDR3 is 14 residues long. Germline V gives CDR1 PRHDT, CDR2 FYEKMQ (reference sequence). V was cut by 4 bases and J by 2 bases, with 12 bases left in between. The CDR3 nucleotides read TGTGCCAGCAGCTACGGGGACGGCCCCTACGAGCAGTACTTC. This gives the protein CASSYGDGPYEQYF.

This clonotype appeared many times. The V gene is TRBV7-6, the J gene TRBJ2-7; D might be TRBD1 (5 bases). The V end lost 2 bases, the J end lost 4 bases, and 9 bases lay between the germline ends. The CDR3 runs 13 residues. Germline-derived CDR1 and CDR2 are SGHVS and FNYEAQ. CDR3 nucleotides: TGTGCCAGCAGCTTACGCACAGGTTACGAGCAGTACTTC. This sequence encodes CASSLRTGYEQYF. Complete variable domain (other parts from reference TRBV7-6 and TRBJ2-7): GAGVSQSPRYKVTKRGQDVALRCDPISGHVSLYWYRQALGQGPEFLTYFNYEAQQDKSGLPNDRFSAERPEGSISTLTIQRTEQRDSAMYRCASSLRTGYEQYFGPGTRLTVT.

This clonotype came up many times. This chain joins TRBV5-1 and TRBJ2-5; perhaps TRBD2 as D (6 bases). The CDR3 runs 15 residues. In germline, CDR1 is SGHRS, CDR2 YFSETQ. Trimming stripped 0 bases from V and 5 bases from J, with 14 bases between. The CDR3 loop is CASSLAPGGEETQYF. CDR3 bases: TGCGCCAGCAGCTTGGCCCCCGGGGGTGAGGAGACCCAGTACTTC.

The sample holds many counts of this clonotype. Because the CDR3 is missing its conserved closing phenylalanine or tryptophan, this is likely a read error. No DNA is shown, since the ends of the CDR3 on it are uncertain; the CDR3 is the one TCRdb lists. This sequence joins TRBV6-2 or TRBV6-3 and TRBJ2-4; whether TRBD1, the table's D call, matches the DNA was not checked. The CDR3 spans 11 residues, counting both ends. Germline CDR1 MNHEY, CDR2 SVGEGT. The CDR3 protein is CASSYAGGMSY.